One T cell receptor (beta chain) is described in this entry. The sample comes from a study of shared clonotypes between healthy human individuals. Study in general: Three plates were used per donor for CD4 naive, three for CD4 memory, two for CD8 naive and one for CD8 memory.

Using immunoSEQ multiplex PCR, the repertoire was profiled, and TCRdb retains in-frame clones only, with some absent. This table holds about 2,500,000 clones, about 92% found once. The V end lost 1 base, the J end lost 0 bases, and 10 bases lay between the germline ends. Germline CDR1 SGHVS, CDR2 FNYEAQ. The CDR3 runs 15 residues. Sequencing used naive CD4+ T cells sorted from blood. As to subset: CD45RA+ positively selected. This TCR derives from a young man in good health. The gene calls are TRBV7-6 and TRBJ2-7, with D unresolved. CDR3 coding DNA: TGTGCCAGCAGCTTAGAGACGTCGAGCTCCTACGAGCAGTACTTC. Encoded protein: CASSLETSSSYEQYF.